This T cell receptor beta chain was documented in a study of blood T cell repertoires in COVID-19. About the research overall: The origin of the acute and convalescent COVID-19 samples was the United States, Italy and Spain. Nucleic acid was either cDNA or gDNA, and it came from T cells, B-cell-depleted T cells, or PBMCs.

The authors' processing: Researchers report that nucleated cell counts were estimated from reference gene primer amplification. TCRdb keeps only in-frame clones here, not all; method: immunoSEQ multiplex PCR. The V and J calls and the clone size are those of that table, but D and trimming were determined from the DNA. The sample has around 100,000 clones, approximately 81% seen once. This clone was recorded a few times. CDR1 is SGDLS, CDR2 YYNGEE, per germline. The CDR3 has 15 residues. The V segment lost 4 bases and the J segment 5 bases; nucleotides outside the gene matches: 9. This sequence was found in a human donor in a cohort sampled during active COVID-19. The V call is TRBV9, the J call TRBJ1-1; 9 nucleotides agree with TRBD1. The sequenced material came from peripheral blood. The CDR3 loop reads CASSPLGQGGTEAFF. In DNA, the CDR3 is TGTGCCAGCAGCCCCCTGGGACAGGGTGGGACTGAAGCTTTCTTT.